This T cell receptor (beta chain) was identified in a study of cytomegalovirus exposure and HLA in healthy donors. Looking at the study overall: Early release data held around 80 million unique TCRs from HLA-typed donors.

The CDR3 consists of 14 residues. 60 Vbeta and 13 Jbeta primers were used in PCR. Here immunoSEQ multiplex PCR was the method, and the copy in TCRdb shows in-frame clones only, minus some. The sample records tens of thousands of clones, 35% to 55% being singletons. As to this clone: Its antigen is not known.

The study's findings and limits: When analyzed later, a missense DCLRE1C variant was found to be linked to TCR beta V- and J-gene trimming. HLA allele associations emerged for 17,000 or so TCR beta sequences in a later analysis, at 0.05 false discovery rate.

The sequenced sample consisted of PBMCs. The receptor comes from a woman in her fifties or sixties in good health and CMV-seronegative. This chain uses TRBV21-1 with TRBJ2-7; the D call of TRBD2 is as the table states it, not checked on the DNA. TRBV21-1 is classified as a pseudogene. The chain's CDR3 is CASSKGVPSYEQYF. The CDR3 DNA sequence: TGTGCCAGCAGCAAAGGAGTTCCCTCCTACGAGCAGTACTTC.